This T cell receptor (beta chain) was recovered during a study of metastatic and nonmetastatic thyroid tumors. Study overall: The authors compared repertoires across blood and tumor or nodule tissue from malignant and benign thyroid patients. Study results and caveats: Within blood and tumor, benign nodules reportedly had significantly lower TCR beta diversity than malignant thyroid tumors did.

This clone was recorded a few times. The antigen is not known. Because the CDR3 is missing its conserved closing phenylalanine or tryptophan, this is likely a read error. Original processing notes: The study built a papillary thyroid cancer distant-metastasis classifier from CDR3 differences across clinicopathological groups. TCRdb re-processed the PCR reads through MiXCR. The V and J calls here are based on TCRdb, not the publication. Here the sample spans 30,000 to 40,000 clones, under 25% being singletons. Among the patients, none had received any treatment before thyroid surgery. The CDR3 covers 13 residues. V was pared by 7 bases and J by 2 bases, with 12 bases between. Germline lookup yields CDR1 SNHLY and CDR2 FYNNEI.

The specimen sequenced was tumor tissue. This receptor was taken from a male donor with papillary thyroid cancer or a benign thyroid nodule (not recorded which). Some clones in this sample may be carry-over from other donors' samples. The rearrangement links TRBV2 to TRBJ2-7; D not certain. The CDR3 sequence is CASTGERTYEQYL. The CDR3 region has the DNA TGTGCCAGCACTGGCGAGAGAACCTACGAGCAGTACTTA.